A selection of T cell receptor beta chains follows, all from one sample in a study of T cells in localized non-small cell lung cancer. Using immunoSEQ multiplex PCR, the repertoire was profiled, and TCRdb retains in-frame clones only, with some absent. The table records some 140,000 clones, 70% to 90% of them present only once. The input for sequencing was peripheral blood, taken before any cancer treatment. The receptors were gathered from a female donor of 60 years or more with stage I lung adenocarcinoma. Each CDR3 is given without its conserved first and last residue.

j_call,v_call,cdr3_length,cdr3_aa
TRBJ2-2,TRBV5-4,15,ASSPRTGPPNTGELF
TRBJ2-1,TRBV10-1,13,ASSGPPGPGDEQF
TRBJ2-1,TRBV27,11,ASSLLSINEQF
TRBJ1-5,TRBV28,11,ASSSGPYQPQH
TRBJ2-1,TRBV6-6,12,ASSFGLANNEQF
TRBJ2-7,TRBV5-1,13,ASSSQGTGAYEQY
TRBJ2-1,TRBV6-5,11,ASRDGVGNEQF
TRBJ2-5,TRBV5-6,11,ASRTWGDLSWY
TRBJ2-1,TRBV6-1,13,ASRARGGAGNEQF
TRBJ1-5,TRBV5-1,16,AFRVRTGRTPPSQPQH
TRBJ2-1,TRBV7-6,13,ASSSSGLAVEEQF
TRBJ1-2,TRBV6-5,11,ASRSGGRYGYT
TRBJ2-6,TRBV5-1,17,ASSSLATGQVSGANVLT
TRBJ2-7,TRBV19,13,ASSTKLGGEYEQY
TRBJ2-7,TRBV29-1,11,SVLYVVGDEQY
TRBJ2-5,TRBV29-1,10,SVLGTGETQY
TRBJ2-2,TRBV7-3,13,ASSLRQGHTGELF
TRBJ2-4,TRBV6-4,15,ASSPITGTSGTVIQY
TRBJ1-1,TRBV29-1,10,SALDPGTEAF
TRBJ2-2,TRBV27,13,ASSLSMGGAGELF
TRBJ2-7,TRBV6-6,9,ASSRAYEQY
TRBJ1-2,TRBV14,13,ASSQDRGGSYGYT
TRBJ2-6,TRBV4-1,15,ASSQDRPPSGANVLT
TRBJ1-1,TRBV4-2,11,ASSVQGKPEAF
TRBJ1-1,TRBV28,12,ASSLFRTNTEAF
TRBJ2-7,TRBV27,14,ASSFVTSGLSYEQY
TRBJ2-5,TRBV2,13,ASRGTGRVVETQY
TRBJ1-4,TRBV15,13,ATRLSTGINEKLF
TRBJ2-7,TRBV13,12,ASSFWDRRYEQY
TRBJ2-6,TRBV28,14,ASSPHQGSGANVLT
TRBJ1-1,TRBV5-1,12,ASSLYQGNTEAF
TRBJ2-1,TRBV2,11,ASTRQGYNEQF
TRBJ2-3,TRBV10-1,13,ASSPGWRAVDTQY
TRBJ2-1,TRBV27,15,ASKEVAGALLQYEQF
TRBJ2-1,TRBV28,12,ASSLSALGNEQF
TRBJ2-7,TRBV10-1,11,ASSVCPYCEQY
TRBJ2-3,TRBV2,11,ASSETMADTQY
TRBJ1-5,TRBV28,12,ASSSHNSNQPQH
TRBJ2-5,TRBV18,10,ASSGAEETQY
TRBJ2-5,TRBV27,18,ASSLSAPGTGTLRRETQY
TRBJ1-2,TRBV18,19,ASSLLGETGSSLPSNYGYT
TRBJ2-7,TRBV7-6,17,ASSLAHRLRQGQAYEQY
TRBJ2-7,TRBV5-6,13,ASSTAGLGSLEQY
TRBJ2-7,TRBV6-5,11,ASQQGAGYEQY
TRBJ1-6,TRBV25-1,11,ASSTSNNSPLH
TRBJ2-1,TRBV6-4,14,ASSVSLSGSVSEQF
TRBJ1-5,TRBV2,12,ASSDRGGNQPQH
TRBJ2-5,TRBV14,11,ASSQVQDRTQY
TRBJ2-5,TRBV5-1,11,ASSEAGVQTQY
TRBJ2-2,TRBV5-1,14,ASSPILSATTGELF
TRBJ1-2,TRBV5-4,13,ASSLVGSSGYGYT
TRBJ2-7,TRBV2,10,ASSAVPYEQY
TRBJ1-1,TRBV11-3,11,ASSLARGTEAF
TRBJ1-5,TRBV6-1,15,ASSERWTGGVDQPQH
TRBJ2-2,TRBV18,11,ASSPHITGELF
TRBJ2-7,TRBV30,9,ATGGSYEQY
TRBJ2-1,TRBV6-5,13,ASSLSSWGQNEQF
TRBJ1-4,TRBV25-1,13,ASSEKGLANEKLF
TRBJ2-7,TRBV5-4,12,ASSSRGGVYEQY
TRBJ2-1,TRBV4-1,11,ASSQVPGTEQF